This T cell receptor beta chain was retrieved from a study of long-term antiretroviral therapy in people with HIV. Samples were assayed with immunoSEQ v3.0 at survey level. Some clones are missing from TCRdb's copy, which holds only in-frame ones; the method was immunoSEQ multiplex PCR. The sample includes roughly 28,000 clones, more than 80% of them seen just once. All donors provided no fewer than one pre-ART and no fewer than two post-ART PBMC samples. The clonotype comes from a man in his forties with HIV. Specimen: unsorted PBMCs, collected 0.3 years after starting antiretroviral therapy.

This chain's CDR3 is CASSPQGDGNTIYF. The CDR3 DNA is TGTGCCAGCAGTCCACAGGGCGATGGAAACACCATATATTTT. This chain uses TRBV7-2 with TRBJ1-3, with D perhaps TRBD1 (6 bases). V dropped 6 bases and J dropped 3 bases, with 12 bases sitting between them. CDR3 length: 14 residues. Germline V gene sequence: CDR1 SGHTA, CDR2 FQGNSA. Filled out from reference TRBV7-2 and TRBJ1-3, the complete variable domain reads GAGVSQSPSNKVTEKGKDVELRCDPISGHTALYWYRQSLGQGLEFLIYFQGNSAPDKSGLPSDRFSAERTGGSVSTLTIQRTQQEDSAVYLCASSPQGDGNTIYFGEGSWLTVV.